Shown below are 21 T cell receptor beta chains from a single sample sequenced in a study of T cell responses to AZD1222 COVID-19 vaccine. This table comes from immunoSEQ multiplex PCR, and its TCRdb copy is limited to in-frame clones, with some not included. The sample consists of tens of thousands of clones, about 91% of them appearing once. The specimen comprised peripheral blood, sampled on day 0 of MenACWY control vaccination. The receptor set was obtained from an adult in good health.

This chain joins TRBV11-2 and TRBJ2-2, with 10 bases lining up with TRBD2. Per the germline V gene, CDR1 is SGHAT and CDR2 is FQNNGV. The V gene end was trimmed by 5 bases and the J gene end by 4 bases; junction bases not matched to a gene: 10. The CDR3 length is 17 residues. CDR3 in amino acids: CASSRDVAGGRTGELFF. The DNA of the CDR3 is TGTGCCAGCAGCCGAGACGTAGCGGGGGGCCGCACCGGGGAGCTGTTTTTT.

J is TRBJ2-5 and V is TRBV3-1 (or the pseudogene TRBV3-2), with D tentatively TRBD2 (6 bases). The germline V and J ends were trimmed by 0 bases and 6 bases, with 17 bases remaining between them. Germline V gives CDR1 LGHDT, CDR2 YNNKEL (reference sequence). The CDR3 is 16 residues long. CDR3 sequence reads: CASSQDALTGGKTQYF. CDR3 coding DNA: TGTGCCAGCAGCCAAGATGCCCTCACGGGCGGGAAGACCCAGTACTTC.

The chain joins TRBV11-2 to TRBJ2-5; 12 nucleotides line up with TRBD2. J gave up 4 bases and V 1 base, and 7 bases lay outside the gene matches. From germline, CDR1 is SGHAT and CDR2 FQNNGV. The CDR3 extends over 17 amino acids. CDR3 coding DNA: TGTGCCAGCAGCTTAGGGGCTAGCGGGGGGGCCGGAGAGACCCAGTACTTC. The encoded protein is CASSLGASGGAGETQYF. The full variable domain, completed using reference TRBV11-2 and TRBJ2-5, is EAGVAQSPRYKIIEKRQSVAFWCNPISGHATLYWYQQILGQGPKLLIQFQNNGVVDDSQLPKDRFSAERLKGVDSTLKIQPAKLEDSAVYLCASSLGASGGAGETQYFGPGTRLLVL.

This clone was counted only a few times. The V and J genes are TRBV6-1 and TRBJ1-6; D gene unclear. V dropped 2 bases and J dropped 6 bases, with 17 bases sitting between them. This CDR3 has 17 amino acids. The V gene's germline CDR1 is MNHNS and CDR2 SASEGT. CDR3 amino acids: CASSERHPGSLNSPLHF. The CDR3 coding sequence is TGTGCCAGCAGTGAAAGGCACCCCGGCTCGCTTAATTCACCCCTCCACTTT.

This sequence joins TRBV4-3 and TRBJ2-4; D might be TRBD1 (6 bases). The V gene's germline CDR1 is LGHNA and CDR2 YSLEER. The V and J ends lost 0 bases and 1 base respectively, with 19 bases between them. The CDR3 extends over 19 amino acids. Written as DNA, the CDR3 is TGCGCCAGCAGCCAAGATTTGACAGGCATGGATTCGGCCAAAAACATTCAGTACTTC. Encoded protein: CASSQDLTGMDSAKNIQYF.

The J gene is TRBJ1-6, the V gene TRBV21-1. TRBV21-1 is recorded as a pseudogene. The CDR3 totals 18 residues. CDR3 sequence reads: CASSKGILVSSYNSPLHF. The CDR3 DNA is TGTGCCAGCAGCAAAGGAATTCTGGTAAGCTCCTATAATTCACCCCTCCACTTT.

This clone has only a few counts. This rearrangement joins TRBV7-2 to TRBJ1-5, with a tentative D call TRBD1 (5 bases). CDR1 and CDR2 from the germline V gene are SGHTA and FQGNSA. This CDR3 spans 15 amino acids. V was shortened by 5 bases and J by 3 bases, with 14 bases between the two germline ends. The CDR3, as DNA: TGTGCCAGCAGCCTCGGCGACAGCATCAATCAGCCCCAGCATTTT. Translated, it gives CASSLGDSINQPQHF.

The chain joins TRBV6-5 to TRBJ2-2; no definite D call. The germline V gene encodes CDR1 MNHEY and CDR2 SVGAGI. The CDR3 is made up of 15 amino acids. Trimming stripped 7 bases from V and 1 base from J, with 13 bases between. The CDR3 sequence: CASTVDGLNTGELFF. CDR3 sequence (DNA): TGTGCCAGCACGGTTGACGGCCTGAACACCGGGGAGCTGTTTTTT.

This sequence joins TRBV5-1 and TRBJ2-4; D is perhaps TRBD1 (5 bases). Germline V gene lookup returns CDR1 SGHRS and CDR2 YFSETQ. Trimming pared 2 bases from V and 8 bases from J, leaving 11 bases between. The length of the CDR3 is 13 residues. This CDR3 reads CASSLEDTDIQYF. Here the CDR3 DNA reads TGCGCCAGCAGCTTAGAGGACACGGACATTCAGTACTTC.

J is TRBJ1-6 and V is TRBV6-1, with 8 bases aligning to TRBD1. This CDR3 region has 14 residues. V dropped 3 bases and J dropped 9; count of bases not matched to a gene: 4. CDR1 MNHNS and CDR2 SASEGT come from the germline V gene. CDR3 in DNA: TGTGCCAGCAGTGAGCAGGACAGGGTTTCACCCCTCCACTTT. Its protein product is CASSEQDRVSPLHF.

The V and J genes are TRBV6-5 and TRBJ1-4, with D maybe TRBD1 (6 bases). Per the germline V gene, CDR1 is MNHEY and CDR2 is SVGAGI. V was cut by 7 bases and J by 8 bases, with 17 bases left in between. The CDR3 spans 14 residues. CDR3 nucleotides: TGTGCCAGCAACCCCTCGGGGGGGGGCGAAAAACTGTTTTTT. It is translated as CASNPSGGGEKLFF.

This chain joins TRBV5-4 and TRBJ2-7, with 8 bases lining up with TRBD1. The CDR3 is 13 amino acids. J gave up 5 bases and V 3 bases, and 4 bases lay outside the gene matches. CDR1 and CDR2 (germline): SGHNT, YYREEE (reference sequence). The CDR3 bases are TGTGCCAGCAGCTCAGGACAGGGTAACGAGCAGTACTTC. It codes for CASSSGQGNEQYF.

The chain links TRBV5-1 to TRBJ2-5; tentatively, D is TRBD1 (6 bases). This CDR3 region has 15 residues. V lost 3 bases to trimming and J lost 3 bases, with 15 bases between them. Germline V lookup: CDR1 SGHRS, CDR2 YFSETQ. This CDR3 reads CASSSFPDREETQYF. The DNA for the CDR3 is TGCGCCAGCAGCTCTTTCCCGGACAGAGAAGAGACCCAGTACTTC.

The V call is TRBV30, the J call TRBJ2-1; 12 bases are a match to TRBD1. The CDR3 is 13 residues long. Trimming at V came to 3 bases and at J to 10 bases, leaving 4 bases not matched to a gene. Per germline, CDR1 GTSNPN and CDR2 SVGIG (reference sequence). CDR3 loop: CAWSSGTGGEQFF. The CDR3 bases are TGTGCCTGGAGCTCCGGGACAGGGGGCGAGCAGTTCTTC.

V usage is TRBV2 and J usage is TRBJ1-1; maybe TRBD1 (5 bases). V was cut by 3 bases and J by 1 base, with 6 bases left in between. The germline V gene has CDR1 SNHLY and CDR2 FYNNEI. CDR3 length equals 13 residues. The CDR3 nucleotides are TGTGCCAGCAGTGACAGGGAGAACACTGAAGCTTTCTTT. This gives the protein CASSDRENTEAFF.

This chain links TRBV24-1 with TRBJ2-7; D gene ambiguous. Germline CDR1 KGHDR, CDR2 SFDVKD. CDR3 size: 10 residues. V shed 7 bases and J shed 3 bases, with 3 bases lying between them. Here the CDR3 reads CATSSYEQYF. DNA of the CDR3: TGTGCCACCAGCAGCTACGAGCAGTACTTC.

The rearrangement uses TRBV7-2 and TRBJ1-6; 8 bases are a match to TRBD1. This CDR3 has 15 residues. Germline V lookup: CDR1 SGHTA, CDR2 FQGNSA. The ends lost 5 bases at V and 7 bases at J; junction bases unmatched: 7. CDR3 loop: CASSNIQGGNSPLHF. Here the CDR3 DNA reads TGTGCCAGCAGCAACATACAGGGGGGGAATTCACCCCTCCACTTT.

The chain links TRBV7-6 to TRBJ2-5; TRBD2 matches at 16 bases. Germline lookup yields CDR1 SGHVS and CDR2 FNYEAQ. V gave up 5 bases and J gave up 2 bases; unmatched junction bases: 5. The CDR3 contains 17 residues. CDR3 sequence reads: CASSPGTSGGGQETQYF. CDR3 coding DNA: TGTGCCAGCAGCCCTGGGACTAGCGGGGGGGGACAAGAGACCCAGTACTTC.

The V and J genes are TRBV4-2 and TRBJ1-4; TRBD1 matches 9 bases. The CDR3 runs to 16 residues. Per the germline V gene, CDR1 is LGHNA and CDR2 is YNFKEQ. The V segment lost 2 bases and the J segment 3 bases; nucleotides outside the gene matches: 4. CDR3 sequence reads: CASSQMTGGPNEKLFF. CDR3 DNA: TGTGCCAGCAGCCAAATGACAGGGGGTCCTAATGAAAAACTGTTTTTT.

This clone was seen just once. The V gene is TRBV2, the J gene TRBJ2-5; possibly TRBD1 for D (5 bases). CDR3 length: 15 amino acids. Germline V gene lookup returns CDR1 SNHLY and CDR2 FYNNEI. Trimming pared 4 bases from V and 0 bases from J, leaving 12 bases between. CDR3 region: CASSAPRVHQETQYF. The CDR3 nucleotides are TGTGCCAGCAGTGCTCCCAGGGTGCACCAAGAGACCCAGTACTTC.

The table lists this clone with a count of one. The chain employs TRBV19 and TRBJ1-2, with D hard to call. Per the germline V gene, CDR1 is LNHDA and CDR2 is SQIVND (reference sequence). V lost 5 bases to trimming and J lost 8 bases, with 18 bases between them. This CDR3 region has 14 residues. Written as DNA, the CDR3 is TGTGCCAGTAGTTCCCAAGGGAGTTCCGGGGGCTACACCTTC. This sequence encodes CASSSQGSSGGYTF.